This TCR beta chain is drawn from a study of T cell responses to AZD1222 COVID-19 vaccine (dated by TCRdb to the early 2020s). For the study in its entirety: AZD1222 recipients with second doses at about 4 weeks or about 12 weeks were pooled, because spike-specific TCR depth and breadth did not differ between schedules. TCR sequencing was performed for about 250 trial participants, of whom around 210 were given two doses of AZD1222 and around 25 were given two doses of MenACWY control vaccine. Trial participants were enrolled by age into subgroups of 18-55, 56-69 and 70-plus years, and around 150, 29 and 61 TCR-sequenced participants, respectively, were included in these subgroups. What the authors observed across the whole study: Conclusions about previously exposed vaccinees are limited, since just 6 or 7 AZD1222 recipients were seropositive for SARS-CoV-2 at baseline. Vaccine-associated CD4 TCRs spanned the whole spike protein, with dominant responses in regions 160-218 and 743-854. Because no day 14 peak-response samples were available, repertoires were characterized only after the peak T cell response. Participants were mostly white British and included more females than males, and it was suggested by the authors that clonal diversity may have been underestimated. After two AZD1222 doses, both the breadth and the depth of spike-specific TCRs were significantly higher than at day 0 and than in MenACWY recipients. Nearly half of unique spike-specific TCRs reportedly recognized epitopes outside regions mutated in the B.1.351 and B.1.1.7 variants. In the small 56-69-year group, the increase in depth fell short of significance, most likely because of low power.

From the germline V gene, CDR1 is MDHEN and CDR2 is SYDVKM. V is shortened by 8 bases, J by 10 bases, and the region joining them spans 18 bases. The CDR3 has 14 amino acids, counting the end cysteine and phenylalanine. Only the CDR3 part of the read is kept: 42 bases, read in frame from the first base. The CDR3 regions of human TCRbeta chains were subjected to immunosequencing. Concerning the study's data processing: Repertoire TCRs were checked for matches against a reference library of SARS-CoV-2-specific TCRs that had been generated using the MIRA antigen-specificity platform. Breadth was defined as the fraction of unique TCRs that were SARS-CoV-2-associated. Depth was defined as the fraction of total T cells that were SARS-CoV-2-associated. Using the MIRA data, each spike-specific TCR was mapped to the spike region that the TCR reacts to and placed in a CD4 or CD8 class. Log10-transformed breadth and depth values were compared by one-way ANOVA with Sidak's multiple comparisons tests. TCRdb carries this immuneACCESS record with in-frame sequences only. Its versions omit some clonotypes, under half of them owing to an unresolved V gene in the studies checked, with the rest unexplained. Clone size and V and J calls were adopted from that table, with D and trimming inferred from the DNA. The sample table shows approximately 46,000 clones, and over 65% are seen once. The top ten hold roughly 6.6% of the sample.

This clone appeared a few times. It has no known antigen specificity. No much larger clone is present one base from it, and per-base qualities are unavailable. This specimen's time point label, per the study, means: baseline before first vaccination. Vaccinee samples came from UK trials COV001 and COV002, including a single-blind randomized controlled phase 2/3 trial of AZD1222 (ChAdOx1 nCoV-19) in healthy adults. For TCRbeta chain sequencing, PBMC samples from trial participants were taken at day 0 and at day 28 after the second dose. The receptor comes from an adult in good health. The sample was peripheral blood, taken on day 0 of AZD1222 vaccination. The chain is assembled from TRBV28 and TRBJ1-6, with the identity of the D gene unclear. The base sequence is TGTGCCAGCGTTCTATCACGGGTAGGGTCACCCCTCCACTTT. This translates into CASVLSRVGSPLHF.